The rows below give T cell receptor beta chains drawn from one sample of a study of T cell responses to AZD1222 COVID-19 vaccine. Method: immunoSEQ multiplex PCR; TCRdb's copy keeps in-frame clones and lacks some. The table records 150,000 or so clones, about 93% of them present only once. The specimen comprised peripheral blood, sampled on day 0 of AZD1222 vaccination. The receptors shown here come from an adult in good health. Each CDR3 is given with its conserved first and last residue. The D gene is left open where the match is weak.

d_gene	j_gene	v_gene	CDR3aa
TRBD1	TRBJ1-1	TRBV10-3	CAISEGQEATTEAFF
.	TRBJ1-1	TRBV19	CASSIAPYTEAFF
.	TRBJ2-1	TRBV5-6	CASSLEYNEQFF
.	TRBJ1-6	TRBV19	CASRGGSPLHF
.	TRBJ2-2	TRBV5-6	CASSLLVRRSNTGELFF
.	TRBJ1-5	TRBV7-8	CASSLDSRAGQPQHF
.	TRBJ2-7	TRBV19	CASGVASGEQYF
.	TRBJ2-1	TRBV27	CASSTGGADNEQFF
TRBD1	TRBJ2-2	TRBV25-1	CASSELGTANTGELFF
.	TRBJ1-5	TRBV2	CASSEGREGQPQHF
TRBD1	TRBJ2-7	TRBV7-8	CASSRVPGQGRGEQYF
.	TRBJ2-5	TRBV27	CASSLGGKETQYF
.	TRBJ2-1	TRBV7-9	CASSLVRTENEQFF
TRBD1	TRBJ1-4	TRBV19	CASSILGQANEKLFF
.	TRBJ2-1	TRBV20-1	CSAYKAPEQFF
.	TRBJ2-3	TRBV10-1	CASSEGGPGRSTDTQYF
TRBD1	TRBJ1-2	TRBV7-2	CASSVDRAGGYTF
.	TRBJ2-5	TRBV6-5	CASNSVETQYF
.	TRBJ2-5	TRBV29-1	CSARRQGGGETQYF
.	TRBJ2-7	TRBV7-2	CASSGTASSYEQYF
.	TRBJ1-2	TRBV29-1	CSVFVGGYGYTF
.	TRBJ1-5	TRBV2	CASSTGIPTQPQHF
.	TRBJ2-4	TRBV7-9	CASSLDVFGGAKNIQYF
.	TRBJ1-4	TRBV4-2	CASSQERIEGGEKLFF
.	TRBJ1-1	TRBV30	CAWSVLGSGTEAFF
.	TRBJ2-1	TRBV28	CASSFGWEQFF
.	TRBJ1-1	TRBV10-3	CAISSGTQAFF
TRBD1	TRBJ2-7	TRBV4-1	CASSQGQGGSEQYF
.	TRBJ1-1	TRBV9	CASSASPKIGGTEAFF
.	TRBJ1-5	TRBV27	CASSLGSENGRQPQHF
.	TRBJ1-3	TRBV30	CAWSETPSSTGNTIYF
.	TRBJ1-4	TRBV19	CASSINGREKLFF
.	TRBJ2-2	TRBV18	CASSPGLANTGELFF
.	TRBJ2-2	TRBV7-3	CASSLPNPTGELFF
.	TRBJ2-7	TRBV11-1	CASSLAKEPAYYEQYF
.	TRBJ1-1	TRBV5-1	CASSLPRENTEAFF
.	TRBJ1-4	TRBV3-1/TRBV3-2	CASSLGLGEKLFF
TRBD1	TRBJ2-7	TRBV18	CASSLQGPEQYF
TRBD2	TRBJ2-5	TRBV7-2	CASSGPGTSGRLETQYF
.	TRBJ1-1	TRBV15	CATSQSYGLNTEAFF
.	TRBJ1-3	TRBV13	CASSLGGPGNTIYF
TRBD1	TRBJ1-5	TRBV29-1	CSARQGGADQPQHF
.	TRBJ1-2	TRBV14	CASSPHRIGGYTF
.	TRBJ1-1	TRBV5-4	CASSLARQDTEAFF
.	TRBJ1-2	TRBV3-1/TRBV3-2	CASSHLYGYTF
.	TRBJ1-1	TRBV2	CASSEVWNTEAFF
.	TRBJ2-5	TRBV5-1	CASSLAGNGETQYF
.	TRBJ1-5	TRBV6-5	CASSTQENQPQHF
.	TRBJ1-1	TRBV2	CASVGVVTEAFF
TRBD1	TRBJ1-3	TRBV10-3	CAISDHEGAYGNTIYF
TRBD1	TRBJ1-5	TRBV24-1	CATSTGTGVGQPQHF
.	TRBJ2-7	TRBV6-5	CASRPNQGGPYEQYF
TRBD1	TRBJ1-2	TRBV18	CASSARTGMDGANYGYTF
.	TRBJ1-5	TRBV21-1	CATMDPGSNQPQHF
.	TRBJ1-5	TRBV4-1	CASSRLGAGQPQHF
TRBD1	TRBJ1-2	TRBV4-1	CASSHRQGFDGYTF
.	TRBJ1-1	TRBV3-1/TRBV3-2	CASSQASGTTEAFF
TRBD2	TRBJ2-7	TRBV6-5	CASSLFTSGTEQYF